The following is a T cell receptor beta chain sequence with its context. It has no known antigen specificity. The sample holds no much larger clone one base away, and base qualities are not on file. This entry comes from a study of control samples from healthy donors and cancer patients (dated by TCRdb to 2020 to 2022). The library was produced with the immunoSEQ multiplex PCR assay. The immuneACCESS repertoire file appears here via TCRdb, limited to in-frame rearrangements. These files lack a portion of the clones; in checked studies, under half of the deficit traces to unresolved V genes, and the cause of the others is not known. Across this sample there are over 100,000 clones, with under 95% seen only once. The ten largest clones take up about 2.5% of the sample. The CDR3 spans 15 residues, from the cysteine through the phenylalanine. The sequence is cut down to CDR3 DNA, 45 bases in frame from base 1. Ends trimmed: V by 5 bases, J by 0 bases; bases unmatched to a gene: 6. The germline V gene (reference sequence) specifies SEHNR as CDR1 and FQNEAQ as CDR2.

Sequencing was performed on blood. The receptor was derived from a woman under 30 in good health. The chain employs TRBV7-9 and TRBJ1-1; 7 central nucleotides agree with TRBD1. The bases read TGTGCCAGCAGCCTTGACAGGGCTGTGAACACTGAAGCTTTCTTT. It is translated as CASSLDRAVNTEAFF.